This TCR beta chain came from a study of T cell changes during pregnancy in multiple sclerosis. V was clipped by 0 bases and J by 0 bases, with 12 bases between them. CDR3 length equals 17 residues. Germline V gene sequence: CDR1 MNHNS, CDR2 SASEGT. Libraries were prepared by immunoSEQ multiplex PCR; TCRdb keeps only in-frame clonotypes and omits some of them. This sample carries about 36,000 clones, approximately 90% of them seen once, and the ten largest clones take 6% to 7.5%. Source: CD8+ T cells from peripheral blood mononuclear cells, taken in the third trimester of pregnancy. This clonotype was obtained from a female donor with multiple sclerosis, enrolled in a pregnancy study. The chain is built from TRBV6-1 and TRBJ1-3; D remains ambiguous. The CDR3 nucleotides are TGTGCCAGCAGTGAAGCCGGGTGGATAAGCTCTGGAAACACCATATATTTT. Protein: CASSEAGWISSGNTIYF.